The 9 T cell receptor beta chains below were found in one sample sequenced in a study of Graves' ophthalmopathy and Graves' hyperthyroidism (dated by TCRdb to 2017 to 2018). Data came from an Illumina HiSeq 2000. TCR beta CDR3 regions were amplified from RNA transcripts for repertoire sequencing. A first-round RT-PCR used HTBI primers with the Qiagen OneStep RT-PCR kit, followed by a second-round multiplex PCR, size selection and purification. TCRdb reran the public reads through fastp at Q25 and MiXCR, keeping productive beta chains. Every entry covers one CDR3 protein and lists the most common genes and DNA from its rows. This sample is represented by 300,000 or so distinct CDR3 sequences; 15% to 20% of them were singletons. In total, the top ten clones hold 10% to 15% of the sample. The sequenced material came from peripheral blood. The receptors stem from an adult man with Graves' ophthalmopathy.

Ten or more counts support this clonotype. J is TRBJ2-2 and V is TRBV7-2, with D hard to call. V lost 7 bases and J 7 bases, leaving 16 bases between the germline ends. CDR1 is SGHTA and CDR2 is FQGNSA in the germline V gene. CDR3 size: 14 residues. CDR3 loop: CASTPRAVYGELFF. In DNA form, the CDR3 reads TGTGCCAGCACCCCCCGTGCGGTTTACGGGGAGCTGTTTTTT. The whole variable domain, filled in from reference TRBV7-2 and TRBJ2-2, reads GAGVSQSPSNKVTEKGKDVELRCDPISGHTALYWYRQSLGQGLEFLIYFQGNSAPDKSGLPSDRFSAERTGGSVSTLTIQRTQQEDSAVYLCASTPRAVYGELFFGEGSRLTVL.

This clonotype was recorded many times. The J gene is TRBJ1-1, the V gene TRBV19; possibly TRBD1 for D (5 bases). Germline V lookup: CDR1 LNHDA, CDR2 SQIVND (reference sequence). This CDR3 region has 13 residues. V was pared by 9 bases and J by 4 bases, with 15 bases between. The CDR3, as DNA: TGTGCCAGCACCGATGGGGCGGCCACTGAAGCTTTCTTT. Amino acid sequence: CASTDGAATEAFF.

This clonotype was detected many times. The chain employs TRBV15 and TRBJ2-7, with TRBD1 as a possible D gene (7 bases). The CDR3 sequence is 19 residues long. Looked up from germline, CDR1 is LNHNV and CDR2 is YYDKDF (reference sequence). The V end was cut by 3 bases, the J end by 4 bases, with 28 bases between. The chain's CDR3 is CATSREKAPHRGGGYEQYF. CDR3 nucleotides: TGTGCCACCAGCAGGGAAAAGGCCCCCCACAGGGGAGGAGGTTACGAGCAGTACTTC.

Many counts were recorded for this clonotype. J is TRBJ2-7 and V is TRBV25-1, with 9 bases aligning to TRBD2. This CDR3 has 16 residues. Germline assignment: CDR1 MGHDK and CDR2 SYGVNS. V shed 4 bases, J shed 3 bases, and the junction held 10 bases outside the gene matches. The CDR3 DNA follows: TGTGCCAGCAGTGCAAGAACGGGACTAGCCCACTACGAGCAGTACTTC. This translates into CASSARTGLAHYEQYF.

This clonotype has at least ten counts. The DNA of the CDR3 is TGTGCCAGCAGCCGATCACGGGTTGAAGGGGGCTACACCTTC. As protein: CASSRSRVEGGYTF. This chain joins TRBV6-1 and TRBJ1-2; no definite D call. There are 14 residues in the CDR3. V was trimmed by 6 bases and J by 8 bases, leaving 19 bases between them. The germline gives CDR1 MNHNS, CDR2 SASEGT.

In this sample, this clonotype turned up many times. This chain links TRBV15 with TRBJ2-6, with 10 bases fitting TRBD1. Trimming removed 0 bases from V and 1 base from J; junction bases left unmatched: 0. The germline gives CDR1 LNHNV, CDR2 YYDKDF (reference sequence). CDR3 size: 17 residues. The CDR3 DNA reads TGTGCCACCAGCAGAGAGGGACAGGGGTCTGGGGCCAACGTCCTGACTTTC. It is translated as CATSREGQGSGANVLTF.

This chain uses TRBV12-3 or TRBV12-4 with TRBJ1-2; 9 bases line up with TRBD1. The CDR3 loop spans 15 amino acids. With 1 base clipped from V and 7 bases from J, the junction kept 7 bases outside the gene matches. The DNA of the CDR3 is TGTGCCAGCAGTTTAGGGGGACAGGGCCGGACTGGCTACACCTTC. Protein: CASSLGGQGRTGYTF.

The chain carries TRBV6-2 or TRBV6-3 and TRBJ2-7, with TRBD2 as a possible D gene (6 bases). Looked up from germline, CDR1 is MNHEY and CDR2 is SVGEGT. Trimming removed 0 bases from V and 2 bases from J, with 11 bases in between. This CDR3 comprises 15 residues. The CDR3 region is CASSYSTSNTYEQYF. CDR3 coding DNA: TGTGCCAGCAGTTACTCAACTAGCAATACCTACGAGCAGTACTTC.

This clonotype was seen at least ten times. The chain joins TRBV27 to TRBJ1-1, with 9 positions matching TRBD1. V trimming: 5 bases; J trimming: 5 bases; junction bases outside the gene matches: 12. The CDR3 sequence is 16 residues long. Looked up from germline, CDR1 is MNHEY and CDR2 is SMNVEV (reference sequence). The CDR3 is CASSGLGQGMGTEAFF. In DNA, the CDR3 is TGTGCCAGCAGTGGGCTGGGACAGGGAATGGGAACTGAAGCTTTCTTT.